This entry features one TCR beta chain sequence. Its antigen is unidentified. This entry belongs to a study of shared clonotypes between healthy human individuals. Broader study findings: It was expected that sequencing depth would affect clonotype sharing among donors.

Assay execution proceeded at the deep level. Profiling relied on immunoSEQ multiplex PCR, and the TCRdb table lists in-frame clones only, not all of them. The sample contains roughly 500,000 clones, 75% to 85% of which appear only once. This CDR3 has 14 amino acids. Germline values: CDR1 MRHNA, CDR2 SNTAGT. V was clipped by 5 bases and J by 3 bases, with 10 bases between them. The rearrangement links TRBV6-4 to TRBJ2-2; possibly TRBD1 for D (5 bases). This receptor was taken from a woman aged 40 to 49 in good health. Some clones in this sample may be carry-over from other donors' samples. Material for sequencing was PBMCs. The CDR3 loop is CASSPQAYTGELFF. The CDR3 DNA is TGTGCCAGCAGTCCACAGGCGTACACCGGGGAGCTGTTTTTT.